Here is one T cell receptor (beta chain) with its context. The data belong to a study of blood T cell repertoires in COVID-19. Study background: Collection of acute and convalescent COVID-19 samples took place in the United States, Italy and Spain.

Germline CDR1 and CDR2: SGHAT and FQDESV (reference sequence). V lost 5 bases to trimming and J lost 2 bases, with 16 bases between them. The length of the CDR3 is 15 residues. The data were produced by immunoSEQ multiplex PCR, yet TCRdb's version contains in-frame clones alone and is incomplete. The data hold fewer than 150,000 clones, with about three quarters observed a single time. The sample was peripheral blood. The rearrangement uses TRBV11-1 and TRBJ2-7; D might be TRBD1 (6 bases). The TCR originated in a man between 65 and 80 years old with acute or convalescent COVID-19. The CDR3 loop is CASSDPGTLTYEQYF. CDR3 sequence (DNA): TGTGCCAGCAGCGACCCCGGGACATTGACCTACGAGCAGTACTTC.